What follows are 3 T cell receptor beta chains derived from one specimen sequenced in a study of OX40 agonist ivuxolimab in advanced cancers. Some clones are missing from TCRdb's copy, which holds only in-frame ones; the method was immunoSEQ multiplex PCR. The sample consists of around 84,000 clones, just under 95% of them appearing once. Material: CD4+ or CD8+ T cells sorted from blood, obtained in a trial of the OX40 agonist ivuxolimab. Receptor source: an adult with an advanced solid tumor such as melanoma, head and neck, liver or kidney cancer.

The sample holds one count of this clone. The chain joins TRBV5-1 to TRBJ2-3, with 11 bases matching TRBD2. This CDR3 has 16 residues. The J segment lost 6 bases and the V segment lost 0 bases, leaving 6 bases of the junction unmatched. CDR1 and CDR2 from the germline V gene are SGHRS and YFSETQ. The CDR3 here is CASSLALAGGPDTQYF. CDR3 coding DNA: TGCGCCAGCAGCTTGGCTTTAGCGGGGGGGCCGGATACGCAGTATTTT.

CDR3 DNA: TGTGCCAGCGGGGAGGGACGAGCAGAGACCCAGTACTTC. Its translation is CASGEGRAETQYF. The J gene is TRBJ2-5, the V gene TRBV5-6; 7 positions match TRBD2. V was pared by 7 bases and J by 4 bases, with 7 bases of the junction left unmatched. CDR1 SGHDT and CDR2 YYEEEE come from the germline V gene. The CDR3 consists of 13 residues.

As concerns this clone: Sequence at one end of the junction differs from germline and may be a read error. The rearrangement uses TRBV7-7 and TRBJ2-2, with unresolved D. This CDR3 has 12 residues. Germline CDR1 reads SSHAT; CDR2 reads FNYEAQ (reference sequence). The CDR3 sequence is CASSLGTGELFF. In DNA, the CDR3 is TGTGCTAGCAGCCTCGGCACCGGGGAGCTGTTTTTT.